The clone carrying this T cell receptor beta chain was recorded only once. This CDR3 is 14 amino acids long. Looked up from germline, CDR1 is MNHEY and CDR2 is SVGAGI. Trimming removed 5 bases from V and 6 bases from J; junction bases left unmatched: 5. Authors' methods: Reference gene primer amplification gave nucleated cell count estimates. The method was immunoSEQ multiplex PCR; TCRdb's version includes in-frame clones alone and lacks a portion of them. That table supplies the V and J calls and clone size; D and trimming were determined from the DNA. The sample contains more than 150,000 clones, 75% to 90% of which appear only once. The data stem from a study of blood T cell repertoires in COVID-19.

Sequencing used peripheral blood. This TCR derives from a man between 65 and 85 years old with active or convalescent COVID-19. V usage is TRBV6-5 and J usage is TRBJ1-1; TRBD1 matches 11 bases. In nucleotides, the CDR3 is TGTGCCAGCAGTCAGGACAGGGGGCTTTCTGAAGCTTTCTTT. Translated, it gives CASSQDRGLSEAFF.